This T cell receptor beta chain was observed in a study of blood T cell repertoires in COVID-19. Background on the study: From the United States, Italy and Spain came samples of acute and convalescent COVID-19. PBMCs, B-cell-depleted T cells, or T cells were the source of the cDNA or gDNA that made up the material.

The CDR3 has 14 amino acids. Germline values: CDR1 SGHRS, CDR2 YFSETQ. The V gene lost 2 bases and the J gene lost 1 base, with 9 bases spanning the gap. Per the original methods: Amplified reference gene primers provided the basis for estimating nucleated cell counts. Sequencing was performed with immunoSEQ multiplex PCR; in TCRdb, only in-frame clones are kept and a portion is missing. The V and J calls and the clone size are those of that table, but D and trimming were determined from the DNA. The table lists roughly 190,000 clones, approximately 91% of them singletons. This clone appeared a few times.

The chain couples TRBV5-1 to TRBJ1-2, with D perhaps TRBD1 (5 bases). Source material: peripheral blood. This clonotype originated in a woman between 35 and 50 years old who had recovered from COVID-19. The CDR3 bases are TGCGCCAGCAGCTTAGAGGGACTTAACTATGGCTACACCTTC. It translates to CASSLEGLNYGYTF.